This T cell receptor (beta chain) was documented in a study of untreated major depressive disorder. For this clone: No antigen is known for it.

This CDR3 has 14 residues. Germline CDR1 is MNHNS and CDR2 is SASEGT. Trimming cost V 4 bases and J 5 bases, with 9 bases left between them. The protocol was immunoSEQ multiplex PCR, while the TCRdb copy is restricted to in-frame clones and leaves out a portion. The sample includes approximately 20,000 clones, around 85% of them seen just once. General study results and limits: Sequencing comparisons covered only three preselected Vbeta families. Generalizability is limited by the comparatively small study sample.

Roughly 28 ml of peripheral blood was collected per donor. The sequenced sample was CD4+ T cells from PBMCs. The chain couples TRBV6-1 to TRBJ1-6; D gene uncertain. The receptor was isolated from a woman aged 25 to 39 in good health. The CDR3 bases are TGTGCCAGCAGTGTAGAAGGCGATAATTCACCCCTCCACTTT. Protein product: CASSVEGDNSPLHF.